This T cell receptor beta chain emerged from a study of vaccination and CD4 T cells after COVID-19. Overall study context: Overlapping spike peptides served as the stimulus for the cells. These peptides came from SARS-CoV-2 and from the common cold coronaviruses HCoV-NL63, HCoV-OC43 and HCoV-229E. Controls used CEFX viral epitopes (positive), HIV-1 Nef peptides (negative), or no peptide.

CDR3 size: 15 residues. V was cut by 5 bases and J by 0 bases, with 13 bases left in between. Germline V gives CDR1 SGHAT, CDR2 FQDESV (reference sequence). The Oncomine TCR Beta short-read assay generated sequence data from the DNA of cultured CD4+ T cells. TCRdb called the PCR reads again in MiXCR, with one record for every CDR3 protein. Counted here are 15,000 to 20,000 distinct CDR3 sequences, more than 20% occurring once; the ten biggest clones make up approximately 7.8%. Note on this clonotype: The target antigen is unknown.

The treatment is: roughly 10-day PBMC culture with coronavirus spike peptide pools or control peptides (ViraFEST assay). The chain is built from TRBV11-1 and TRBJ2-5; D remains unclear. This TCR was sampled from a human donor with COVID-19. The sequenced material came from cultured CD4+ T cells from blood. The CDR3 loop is CASSRTVGYQETQYF. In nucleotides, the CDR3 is TGTGCCAGCAGCCGCACCGTGGGGTACCAAGAGACCCAGTACTTC.